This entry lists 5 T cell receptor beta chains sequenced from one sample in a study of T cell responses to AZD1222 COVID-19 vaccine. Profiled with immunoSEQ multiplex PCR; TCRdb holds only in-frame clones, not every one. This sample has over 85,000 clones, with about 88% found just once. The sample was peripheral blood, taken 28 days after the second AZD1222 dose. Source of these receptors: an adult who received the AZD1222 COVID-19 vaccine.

CDR3 region: CASSTGTSGYEQYF. CDR3 coding DNA: TGTGCCAGCAGTACCGGGACTAGCGGCTACGAGCAGTACTTC. The chain carries TRBV3-1 (or the pseudogene TRBV3-2) and TRBJ2-7; 11 bases map to TRBD2. V lost 6 bases and J lost 3; bases outside the gene matches: 4. There are 14 residues in the CDR3. Germline lookup yields CDR1 LGHDT and CDR2 YNNKEL (reference sequence).

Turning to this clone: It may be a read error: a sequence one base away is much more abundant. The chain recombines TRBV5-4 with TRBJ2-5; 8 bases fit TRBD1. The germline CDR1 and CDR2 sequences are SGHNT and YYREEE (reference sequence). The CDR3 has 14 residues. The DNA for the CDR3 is TGTGCCAACAGCTCCAGGGGGCTCCAAGAGACCCAGTACTTC. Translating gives CANSSRGLQETQYF.

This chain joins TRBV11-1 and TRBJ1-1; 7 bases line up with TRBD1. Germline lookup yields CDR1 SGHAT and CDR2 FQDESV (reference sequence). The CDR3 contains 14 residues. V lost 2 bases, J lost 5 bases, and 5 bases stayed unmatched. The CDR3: CASSLWRGQTEAFF. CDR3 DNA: TGTGCCAGCAGCTTATGGAGGGGACAGACTGAAGCTTTCTTT.

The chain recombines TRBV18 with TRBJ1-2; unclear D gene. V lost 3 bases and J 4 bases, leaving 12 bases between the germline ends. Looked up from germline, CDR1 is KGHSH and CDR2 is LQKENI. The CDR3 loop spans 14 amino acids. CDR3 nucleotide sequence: TGTGCCAGCTCACCGGGAAGGAACCCCTATGGCTACACCTTC. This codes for CASSPGRNPYGYTF.

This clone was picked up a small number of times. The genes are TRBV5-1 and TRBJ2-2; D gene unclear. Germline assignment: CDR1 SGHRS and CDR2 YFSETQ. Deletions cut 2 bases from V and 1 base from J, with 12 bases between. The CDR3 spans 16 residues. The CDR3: CASSFRPARNTGELFF. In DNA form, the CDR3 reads TGCGCCAGCAGCTTCCGCCCGGCGAGGAACACCGGGGAGCTGTTTTTT. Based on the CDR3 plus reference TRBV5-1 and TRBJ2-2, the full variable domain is KAGVTQTPRYLIKTRGQQVTLSCSPISGHRSVSWYQQTPGQGLQFLFEYFSETQRNKGNFPGRFSGRQFSNSRSEMNVSTLELGDSALYLCASSFRPARNTGELFFGEGSRLTVL.